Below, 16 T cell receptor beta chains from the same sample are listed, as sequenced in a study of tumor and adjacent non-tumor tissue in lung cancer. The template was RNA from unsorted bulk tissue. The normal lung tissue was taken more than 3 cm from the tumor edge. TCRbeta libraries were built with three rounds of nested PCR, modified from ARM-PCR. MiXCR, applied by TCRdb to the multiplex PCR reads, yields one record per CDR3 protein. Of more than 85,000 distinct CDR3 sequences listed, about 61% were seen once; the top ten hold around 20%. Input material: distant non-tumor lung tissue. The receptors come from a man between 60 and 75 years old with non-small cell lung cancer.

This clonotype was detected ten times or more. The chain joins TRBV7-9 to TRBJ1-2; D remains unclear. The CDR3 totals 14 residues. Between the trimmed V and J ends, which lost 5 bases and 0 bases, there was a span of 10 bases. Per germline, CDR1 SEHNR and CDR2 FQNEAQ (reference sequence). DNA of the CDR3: TGTGCCAGCAGCCCCTCTTTATCTAACTATGGCTACACCTTC. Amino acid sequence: CASSPSLSNYGYTF.

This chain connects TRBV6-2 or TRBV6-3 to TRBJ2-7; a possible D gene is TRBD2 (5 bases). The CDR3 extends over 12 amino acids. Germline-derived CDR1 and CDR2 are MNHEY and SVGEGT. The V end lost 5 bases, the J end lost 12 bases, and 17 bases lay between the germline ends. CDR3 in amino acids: CASSDYGYKRYF. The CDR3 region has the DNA TGTGCCAGCAGTGACTATGGGTACAAGCGGTACTTC.

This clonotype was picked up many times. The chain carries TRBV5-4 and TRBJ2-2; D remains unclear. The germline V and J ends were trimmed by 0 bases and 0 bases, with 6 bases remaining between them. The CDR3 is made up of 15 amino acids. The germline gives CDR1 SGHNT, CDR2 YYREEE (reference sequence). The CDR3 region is CASSLDSANTGELFF. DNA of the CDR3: TGTGCCAGCAGCTTGGACAGCGCGAACACCGGGGAGCTGTTTTTT. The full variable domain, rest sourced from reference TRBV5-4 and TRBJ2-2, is ETGVTQSPTHLIKTRGQQVTLRCSSQSGHNTVSWYQQALGQGPQFIFQYYREEENGRGNFPPRFSGLQFPNYSSELNVNALELDDSALYLCASSLDSANTGELFFGEGSRLTVL.

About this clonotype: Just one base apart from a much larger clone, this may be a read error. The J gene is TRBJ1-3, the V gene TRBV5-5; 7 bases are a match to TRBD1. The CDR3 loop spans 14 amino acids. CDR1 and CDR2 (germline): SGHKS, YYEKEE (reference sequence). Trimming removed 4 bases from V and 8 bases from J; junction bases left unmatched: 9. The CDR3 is CASSDKQGFHTIYF. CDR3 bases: TGTGCCAGCAGCGACAAACAGGGGTTCCACACCATATATTTT.

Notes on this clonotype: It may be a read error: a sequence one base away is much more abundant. The CDR3: CAISTYWPDRAYEQYF. As DNA, the CDR3 is TGTGCCATCAGCACATACTGGCCCGACAGGGCGTACGAGCAGTACTTC. The chain carries TRBV5-6 and TRBJ2-7; 7 positions agree with TRBD1. The germline V gene encodes CDR1 SGHDT and CDR2 YYEEEE. The CDR3 totals 16 residues.

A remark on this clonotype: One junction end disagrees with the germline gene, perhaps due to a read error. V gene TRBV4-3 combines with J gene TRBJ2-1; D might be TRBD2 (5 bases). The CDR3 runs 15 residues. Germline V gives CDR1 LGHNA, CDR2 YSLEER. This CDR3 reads CASSQDWENYDEQFF. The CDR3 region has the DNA TGCGCCAGCAGCCAAGATTGGGAGAACTACGATGAGCAGTTCTTC.

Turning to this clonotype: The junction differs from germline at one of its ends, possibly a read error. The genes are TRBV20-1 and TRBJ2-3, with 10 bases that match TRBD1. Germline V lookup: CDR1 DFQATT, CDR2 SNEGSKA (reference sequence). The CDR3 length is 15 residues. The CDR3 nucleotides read TGCAGTGCCCTCAGAGGACAGGGGGGCACAGATACGCAGTATTTC. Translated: CSALRGQGGTDTQYF.

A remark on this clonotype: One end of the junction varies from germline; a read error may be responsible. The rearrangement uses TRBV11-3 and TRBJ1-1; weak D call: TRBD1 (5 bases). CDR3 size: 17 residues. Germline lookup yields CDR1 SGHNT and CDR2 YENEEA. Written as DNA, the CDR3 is TGTGCTAGCAGCTCACCCGGGTGGGGCCGGGCGAACACTGAAGCTTTCTTT. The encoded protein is CASSSPGWGRANTEAFF.

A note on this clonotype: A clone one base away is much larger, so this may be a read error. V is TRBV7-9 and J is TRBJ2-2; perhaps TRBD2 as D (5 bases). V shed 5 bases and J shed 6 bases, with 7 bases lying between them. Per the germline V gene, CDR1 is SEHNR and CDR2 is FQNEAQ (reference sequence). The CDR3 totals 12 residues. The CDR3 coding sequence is TGTGCCAGCAGCGTACTAGCCGGGGAGCTGTTTTTT. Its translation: CASSVLAGELFF.

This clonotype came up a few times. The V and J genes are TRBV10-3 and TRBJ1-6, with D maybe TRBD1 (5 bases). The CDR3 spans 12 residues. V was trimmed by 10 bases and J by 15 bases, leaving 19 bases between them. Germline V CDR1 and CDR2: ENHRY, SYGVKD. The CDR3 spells CATREGQSNLHF. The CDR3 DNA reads TGTGCCACCAGGGAAGGGCAGTCTAACCTCCACTTT.

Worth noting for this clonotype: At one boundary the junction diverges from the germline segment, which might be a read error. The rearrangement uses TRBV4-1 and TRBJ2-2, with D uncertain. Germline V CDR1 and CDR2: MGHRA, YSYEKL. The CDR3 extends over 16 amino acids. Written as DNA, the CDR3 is TGCGCCAGCAACCAAGGGCAAGAACCCGCCGCAGGGGAGCTGTTTTTT. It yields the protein CASNQGQEPAAGELFF.

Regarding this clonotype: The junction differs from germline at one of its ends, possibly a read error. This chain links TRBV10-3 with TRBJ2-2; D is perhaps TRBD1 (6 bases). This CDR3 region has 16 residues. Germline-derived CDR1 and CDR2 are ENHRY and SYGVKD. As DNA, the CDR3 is TGTGCCATCAGGGGGACACTGACACCGAACGCCGGGGAGCTGTTTTTT. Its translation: CAIRGTLTPNAGELFF.

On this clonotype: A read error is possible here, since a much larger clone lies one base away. Written as DNA, the CDR3 is TGTGCCAGCAGCCGGGGGGGACAGGCAGCCTACGAGCAGCACTTC. Translated: CASSRGGQAAYEQHF. The V gene is TRBV5-4, the J gene TRBJ2-7; the D call may be TRBD1 or TRBD2 (8 bases each). Per germline, CDR1 SGHNT and CDR2 YYREEE (reference sequence). There are 15 residues in the CDR3. Full variable domain (missing parts from reference TRBV5-4 and TRBJ2-7): ETGVTQSPTHLIKTRGQQVTLRCSSQSGHNTVSWYQQALGQGPQFIFQYYREEENGRGNFPPRFSGLQFPNYSSELNVNALELDDSALYLCASSRGGQAAYEQHFGPGTRLTVT.

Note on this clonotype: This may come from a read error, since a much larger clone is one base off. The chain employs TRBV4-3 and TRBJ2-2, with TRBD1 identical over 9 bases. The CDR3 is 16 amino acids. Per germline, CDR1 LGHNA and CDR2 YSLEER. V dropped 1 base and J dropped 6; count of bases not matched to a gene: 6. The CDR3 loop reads CASSQATGGGAGELFF. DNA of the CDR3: TGCGCCAGCAGCCAAGCGACAGGGGGGGGCGCCGGGGAGCTGTTTTTT.

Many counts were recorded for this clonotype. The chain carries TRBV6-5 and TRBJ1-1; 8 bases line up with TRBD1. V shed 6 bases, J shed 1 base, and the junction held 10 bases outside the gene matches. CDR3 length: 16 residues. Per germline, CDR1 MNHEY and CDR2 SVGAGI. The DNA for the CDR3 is TGTGCCAGCAGAGATGGACAGGGCATGGGGAACACTGAAGCTTTCTTT. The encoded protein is CASRDGQGMGNTEAFF.

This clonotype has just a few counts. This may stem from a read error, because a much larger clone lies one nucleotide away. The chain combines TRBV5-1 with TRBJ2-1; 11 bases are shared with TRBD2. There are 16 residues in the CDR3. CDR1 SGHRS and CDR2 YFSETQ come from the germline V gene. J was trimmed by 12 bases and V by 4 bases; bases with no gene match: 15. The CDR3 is CASSPGTSGGGDGQFF. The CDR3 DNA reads TGCGCCAGCAGCCCGGGGACTAGCGGTGGGGGTGATGGGCAGTTCTTC.